The clone carrying this T cell receptor beta chain was recorded at least ten times. The antigen is not known. The CDR3 runs to 14 residues. The V end lost 3 bases, the J end lost 0 bases, and 6 bases lay between the germline ends. Looked up from germline, CDR1 is KGHSH and CDR2 is LQKENI. Nobody among the patients had been given any treatment before thyroid surgery. This record belongs to a study of metastatic and nonmetastatic thyroid tumors. On the study more broadly: Thyroid patients, malignant and benign, had repertoires compared across blood and tumor or nodule tissue.

The study's findings and limits: Malignant tumors reportedly showed significantly higher TCR beta diversity than benign nodules in both blood and tumor.

TCRdb recomputed clones from the PCR reads via MiXCR. Found here are about 20,000 clones, around 19% of them singletons; the top ten hold 25% to 30%. The chain carries TRBV18 and TRBJ1-3; D gene uncertain. The sample taken for sequencing was blood. The TCR sequence derives from a female donor with papillary thyroid cancer or a benign thyroid nodule (not recorded which). Some clones in this sample may be carry-over from other donors' samples. The DNA for the CDR3 is TGTGCCAGCTCACCCTCCAACTCTGGAAACACCATATATTTT. Encoded protein: CASSPSNSGNTIYF.